Below, 19 T cell receptor beta chains from the same sample are listed, as sequenced in a study of shared clonotypes between healthy human individuals. Produced via immunoSEQ multiplex PCR; TCRdb's table is partial and in-frame only. The data contain 1.6 million or so clones, approximately 97% of them seen just once; the ten biggest clones take up 0.95% to 1.5%. Sequenced sample: naive CD4+ T cells sorted from blood. Regarding subset: CD45RA+ positively selected. These receptors were obtained from a man aged 30 to 39 in good health.

V is TRBV7-9 and J is TRBJ2-7; 8 bases fit TRBD2. The germline CDR1 and CDR2 sequences are SEHNR and FQNEAQ (reference sequence). This CDR3 is built from 18 residues. Trimming removed 2 bases from V and 6 bases from J; junction bases left unmatched: 18. CDR3 residues: CASSLRRGARPERGEQYF. The CDR3 coding sequence is TGTGCCAGCAGCTTACGGCGGGGGGCCCGGCCGGAGAGGGGCGAGCAGTACTTC.

V and J are TRBV10-3 and TRBJ2-1, with unresolved D. Germline values: CDR1 ENHRY, CDR2 SYGVKD. The CDR3 consists of 12 residues. V lost 0 bases to trimming and J lost 6 bases, with 3 bases between them. The CDR3 nucleotides read TGTGCCATCAGTGAGTCGGCCAATGAGCAGTTCTTC. Protein: CAISESANEQFF.

This chain uses TRBV7-8 with TRBJ2-1; no clear D. CDR1 is SGHVS and CDR2 is FQNEAQ in the germline V gene. Trimming took 5 bases from V and 4 from J, leaving 15 bases between them. The CDR3 is 15 residues long. CDR3 in DNA: TGTGCCAGCAGCCTCCCCAGGATACCTTACAATGAGCAGTTCTTC. Its translation: CASSLPRIPYNEQFF.

The genes are TRBV28 and TRBJ2-1, with 7 bases identical to TRBD2. The length of the CDR3 is 14 residues. V dropped 7 bases and J dropped 9; count of bases not matched to a gene: 12. CDR1 is MDHEN, CDR2 SYDVKM, per germline. The CDR3 region is CASKNLAGASEQFF. The DNA for the CDR3 is TGTGCCAGCAAAAACCTGGCGGGAGCAAGTGAGCAGTTCTTC. The whole variable domain, filled in from reference TRBV28 and TRBJ2-1, reads DVKVTQSSRYLVKRTGEKVFLECVQDMDHENMFWYRQDPGLGLRLIYFSYDVKMKEKGDIPEGYSVSREKKERFSLILESASTNQTSMYLCASKNLAGASEQFFGPGTRLTVL.

V gene TRBV13 combines with J gene TRBJ1-1; the D is unclear. Germline V gene sequence: CDR1 PRHDT, CDR2 FYEKMQ (reference sequence). Trimming removed 5 bases from V and 6 bases from J, with 16 bases in between. This CDR3 comprises 14 residues. CDR3 protein: CASSPQVRSAEAFF. Written as DNA, the CDR3 is TGTGCCAGCAGCCCCCAGGTTAGATCCGCTGAAGCTTTCTTT.

This chain uses TRBV7-8 with TRBJ1-1, with 7 bases identical to TRBD1. The germline V gene encodes CDR1 SGHVS and CDR2 FQNEAQ. V gave up 1 base and J gave up 4 bases; unmatched junction bases: 15. The CDR3 contains 18 residues. The DNA of the CDR3 is TGTGCCAGCAGCTTAGGTGCCCTCTCCCGGGACAGAGGCACTGAAGCTTTCTTT. It yields the protein CASSLGALSRDRGTEAFF.

This chain connects TRBV2 to TRBJ1-1; D may be TRBD1 (5 bases). Germline values: CDR1 SNHLY, CDR2 FYNNEI. V was shortened by 3 bases and J by 4 bases, with 18 bases between the two germline ends. This CDR3 contains 16 residues. The CDR3 nucleotides read TGTGCCAGCAGTGACCGAGGGGTGAATGGTCTCACTGAAGCTTTCTTT. This translates into CASSDRGVNGLTEAFF.

The chain uses TRBV28 and TRBJ1-5; unclear D gene. The CDR3 spans 13 residues. Trimming took off 2 bases at V and 5 bases at J, with 7 bases between the two ends. Per the germline V gene, CDR1 is MDHEN and CDR2 is SYDVKM. As DNA, the CDR3 is TGTGCCAGCAGTTTAGGGAATCATCAGCCCCAGCATTTT. Translated, it gives CASSLGNHQPQHF.

This chain joins TRBV9 and TRBJ2-7, with 7 bases lining up with TRBD2. Losses at the gene ends were 0 bases for V and 3 bases for J; bases not matched to a gene: 6. Germline V gives CDR1 SGDLS, CDR2 YYNGEE. The length of the CDR3 is 15 residues. The CDR3 sequence: CASSVAPAGIYEQYF. In DNA form, the CDR3 reads TGTGCCAGCAGCGTAGCCCCAGCGGGAATCTACGAGCAGTACTTC. Full variable domain (rest looked up from reference TRBV9 and TRBJ2-7): DSGVTQTPKHLITATGQRVTLRCSPRSGDLSVYWYQQSLDQGLQFLIQYYNGEERAKGNILERFSAQQFPDLHSELNLSSLELGDSALYFCASSVAPAGIYEQYFGPGTRLTVT.

This chain connects TRBV2 to TRBJ2-3, with a tentative D call TRBD2 (5 bases). This CDR3 is built from 14 residues. Germline V CDR1 and CDR2: SNHLY, FYNNEI. Deletions cut 3 bases from V and 0 bases from J, with 7 bases between. The CDR3 spells CASSEGSSTDTQYF. For the CDR3, the DNA is TGTGCCAGCAGTGAGGGGAGTAGCACAGATACGCAGTATTTT.

The chain recombines TRBV11-2 with TRBJ2-7, with a weak D call TRBD1 (6 bases). The CDR3 loop spans 15 amino acids. V was shortened by 2 bases and J by 1 base, with 12 bases between the two germline ends. Germline V gene sequence: CDR1 SGHAT, CDR2 FQNNGV. For the CDR3, the DNA is TGTGCCAGCAGCTTATCGGGTGGGACATCCTACGAGCAGTACTTC. This encodes CASSLSGGTSYEQYF.

This chain joins TRBV5-6 and TRBJ2-7; 9 bases fit TRBD1. The germline CDR1 and CDR2 sequences are SGHDT and YYEEEE. There are 13 residues in the CDR3. J was trimmed by 13 bases and V by 4 bases; bases with no gene match: 12. This CDR3 reads CASSHQSTGQGYF. CDR3 coding DNA: TGTGCCAGCAGCCATCAAAGCACGGGACAGGGTTACTTC.

The chain recombines TRBV7-2 with TRBJ2-2; D is ambiguous. The CDR3 consists of 15 residues. Germline-derived CDR1 and CDR2 are SGHTA and FQGNSA. The V and J ends lost 6 bases and 2 bases respectively, with 13 bases between them. The CDR3 reads CASSQRTVNTGELFF. CDR3 DNA sequence: TGTGCCAGCAGTCAAAGGACGGTTAACACCGGGGAGCTGTTTTTT.

Concerning this clone: This specimen includes other DNA sequences encoding the same CDR3. The chain recombines TRBV5-1 with TRBJ1-5; 10 nucleotides match TRBD1. The germline CDR1 and CDR2 sequences are SGHRS and YFSETQ. This CDR3 spans 14 amino acids. With V trimmed by 4 bases and J by 6 bases, 4 bases remained unmatched. In DNA form, the CDR3 reads TGCGCCAGCAGCCTAGGACAGGGGGTTCAGCCCCAGCATTTT. Amino acid sequence: CASSLGQGVQPQHF.

On this clone: Other DNA sequences within the sample encode an identical CDR3. The chain employs TRBV5-1 and TRBJ1-1; possible D gene TRBD1, 5 bases. Germline V lookup: CDR1 SGHRS, CDR2 YFSETQ. CDR3 size: 14 residues. The V and J ends lost 1 base and 0 bases respectively, with 7 bases between them. The CDR3 here is CASSLSGLNTEAFF. As DNA, the CDR3 is TGCGCCAGCAGCTTGTCGGGGCTGAACACTGAAGCTTTCTTT.

The V call is TRBV4-2, the J call TRBJ2-7; 8 bases line up with TRBD1. V shed 8 bases, J shed 2 bases, and the junction held 11 bases outside the gene matches. Germline-derived CDR1 and CDR2 are LGHNA and YNFKEQ. The CDR3 length is 15 residues. The CDR3: CASEGPGQGAYEQYF. The CDR3 DNA follows: TGTGCCAGCGAGGGGCCTGGACAGGGAGCCTACGAGCAGTACTTC.

The V and J genes are TRBV27 and TRBJ2-7; 9 bases fit TRBD2. The V segment lost 3 bases and the J segment 7 bases; nucleotides outside the gene matches: 10. The CDR3 extends over 15 amino acids. CDR1 is MNHEY, CDR2 SMNVEV, per germline (reference sequence). CDR3 coding DNA: TGTGCCAGCAGTTTTCTAGCGGGATCGACGGGGGAGCAGTACTTC. Translated: CASSFLAGSTGEQYF.

The V call is TRBV6-1, the J call TRBJ2-3; 13 nucleotides match TRBD2. Germline assignment: CDR1 MNHNS and CDR2 SASEGT. Trimming cost V 3 bases and J 3 bases; bases outside gene matches: 3. CDR3 length: 16 amino acids. CDR3 in DNA: TGTGCCAGCAGTGAGACTAGCGGGAGGTTGACAGATACGCAGTATTTT. Its protein is CASSETSGRLTDTQYF.

The V and J genes are TRBV4-1 and TRBJ1-1; D is uncertain. The V gene's germline CDR1 is MGHRA and CDR2 YSYEKL. Between the trimmed V and J ends, which lost 0 bases and 1 base, there was a span of 12 bases. This CDR3 has 16 residues. In nucleotides, the CDR3 is TGCGCCAGCAGCCAAGAGGGTGCGCACCGGAACACTGAAGCTTTCTTT. Translated, it gives CASSQEGAHRNTEAFF.